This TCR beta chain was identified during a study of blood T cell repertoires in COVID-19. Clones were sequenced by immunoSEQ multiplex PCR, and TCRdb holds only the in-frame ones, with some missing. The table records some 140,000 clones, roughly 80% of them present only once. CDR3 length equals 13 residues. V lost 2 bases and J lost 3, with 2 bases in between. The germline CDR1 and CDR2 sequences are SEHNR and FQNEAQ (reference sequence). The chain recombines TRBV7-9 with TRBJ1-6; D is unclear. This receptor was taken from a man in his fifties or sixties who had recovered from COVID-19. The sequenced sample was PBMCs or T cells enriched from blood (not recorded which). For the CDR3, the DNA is TGTGCCAGCAGCTTACTCTATAATTCACCCCTCCACTTT. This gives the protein CASSLLYNSPLHF.